The entry below describes one T cell receptor (beta chain). Primers included in the PCR were 60 Vbeta and 13 Jbeta primers. The repertoire was sequenced with immunoSEQ multiplex PCR; TCRdb's copy has only in-frame clones and lacks some. The table has 140,000 or so clones, roughly 76% seen once; the top ten hold 2.5% to 3%. This sample is part of a study of cytomegalovirus exposure and HLA in healthy donors. Material: PBMCs. The source is a woman in her 30s in good health and CMV-seronegative.

Written as DNA, the CDR3 is TGTGCCAGCAGTTTTCGAGGCGGGAGGGCCCACGAGCAGTACTTC. This sequence encodes CASSFRGGRAHEQYF. The chain links TRBV28 to TRBJ2-7, with 9 bases identical to TRBD2. V shed 3 bases and J 5 bases; nucleotides not matched to a gene: 8. CDR1 and CDR2 (germline): MDHEN, SYDVKM. The CDR3 extends over 15 amino acids.